This TCR beta chain was captured in a study of blood T cell repertoires in COVID-19. As for the study in general: Sites across the United States, Italy and Spain contributed samples from acute and convalescent COVID-19. Nucleic acid was either cDNA or gDNA, and it came from T cells, B-cell-depleted T cells, or PBMCs.

The CDR3 is 15 residues long. The ends lost 5 bases at V and 8 bases at J; junction bases unmatched: 6. Germline-derived CDR1 and CDR2 are SGHVS and FQNEAQ. Per the study methods: From reference gene primer amplification, estimates of nucleated cell counts were derived. The assay was immunoSEQ multiplex PCR, and TCRdb's table has in-frame clones only and misses some. V and J calls and clone size come straight from that table; D and trimming were deduced from the DNA. The sample has some 120,000 clones; 84% are singletons. The clonotype comes from a woman aged 25 to 39 who had recovered from COVID-19. V usage is TRBV7-8 and J usage is TRBJ2-1; 13 bases are shared with TRBD2. Sequencing was performed on peripheral blood. The CDR3 DNA reads as TGTGCCAGCAGCGTACTAGCGGGAGGGCTAGATGAGCAGTTCTTC. Amino acids: CASSVLAGGLDEQFF.